The 26 T cell receptor beta chains given below trace back to one sample, sequenced in a study of T-cell reconstitution after alpha-beta-depleted transplantation in children. Unique molecular identifiers featured in how the TCRbeta library was prepared. TCRdb independently ran MiXCR on the PCR reads; one entry per CDR3 protein. Here the sample spans hundreds of thousands of distinct CDR3 sequences, around 12% being singletons. Sequenced here: PBMCs from the stem cell graft donor, sampled from the stem cell graft. The receptors here all came from a human donor who donated a stem cell graft to a child with combined immunodeficiency.

The chain links TRBV11-1 to TRBJ2-5, with a possible D match to TRBD1 (5 bases). V was pared by 1 base and J by 1 base, with 16 bases between. Per the germline V gene, CDR1 is SGHAT and CDR2 is FQDESV (reference sequence). This CDR3 comprises 17 residues. The CDR3: CASSLGDLGLLQETQYF. CDR3 coding DNA: TGTGCCAGCAGCTTAGGCGATTTGGGGCTCCTCCAAGAGACCCAGTACTTC.

The rearrangement uses TRBV2 and TRBJ1-6, with 10 bases aligning to TRBD1. V shed 4 bases, J shed 7 bases, and the junction held 4 bases outside the gene matches. This CDR3 spans 15 amino acids. Germline CDR1 and CDR2: SNHLY and FYNNEI. CDR3 amino acids: CASSVRTGGNSPLHF. The CDR3 nucleotides are TGTGCCAGCAGTGTCCGGACAGGGGGAAATTCACCCCTCCACTTT.

This clonotype was seen repeatedly, ten times or more. V gene TRBV28 combines with J gene TRBJ2-1; TRBD2 aligns across 7 bases. This CDR3 has 15 amino acids. The germline V gene has CDR1 MDHEN and CDR2 SYDVKM. Losses at the gene ends were 6 bases for V and 1 base for J; bases not matched to a gene: 6. The CDR3 sequence: CASSSIAGSYNEQFF. DNA of the CDR3: TGTGCCAGCAGCAGCATAGCGGGTTCCTACAATGAGCAGTTCTTC.

This clonotype was seen more than once but under ten times. V is TRBV29-1 and J is TRBJ2-7; D possibly corresponds to TRBD2 (5 bases). The CDR3 runs to 13 residues. Germline CDR1 is SQVTM and CDR2 is ANQGSEA. Trimming stripped 4 bases from V and 5 bases from J, with 15 bases between. CDR3 nucleotide sequence: TGCAGCGTTGTCCCCCCCCTCGGGGACGAGCAGTACTTC. Its protein is CSVVPPLGDEQYF.

In the case of this clonotype: One end of the junction varies from germline; a read error may be responsible. The chain links TRBV11-1 to TRBJ1-4; 8 bases align to TRBD1. This CDR3 has 18 amino acids. Per germline, CDR1 SGHAT and CDR2 FQDESV (reference sequence). DNA for the CDR3: TGTGCCAGCAGGGCGAGCCGGGACAGGATATCAACTACTGAAAAACTGTTTTTT. This translates into CASRASRDRISTTEKLFF.

The rearrangement joins TRBV18 to TRBJ2-1; D is perhaps TRBD1 (5 bases). Trimming stripped 3 bases from V and 6 bases from J, with 12 bases between. The CDR3 is 14 amino acids. Germline V gives CDR1 KGHSH, CDR2 LQKENI. CDR3 nucleotide sequence: TGTGCCAGCTCACCCGACAGCAGCAGCAATGAGCAGTTCTTC. Its protein product is CASSPDSSSNEQFF. Full variable domain (missing parts from reference TRBV18 and TRBJ2-1): NAGVMQNPRHLVRRRGQEARLRCSPMKGHSHVYWYRQLPEEGLKFMVYLQKENIIDESGMPKERFSAEFPKEGPSILRIQQVVRGDSAAYFCASSPDSSSNEQFFGPGTRLTVL.

The rearrangement links TRBV5-1 to TRBJ2-7; TRBD1 matches 9 bases. This CDR3 contains 17 residues. The V segment lost 1 base and the J segment 3 bases; nucleotides outside the gene matches: 11. Germline CDR1 and CDR2: SGHRS and YFSETQ. CDR3 residues: CASSLRVLGQGGYEQYF. CDR3 sequence (DNA): TGCGCCAGCAGCTTGAGGGTGCTGGGACAGGGTGGCTACGAGCAGTACTTC.

This clonotype was seen at least ten times. The chain combines TRBV12-3 or TRBV12-4 with TRBJ1-1, with TRBD1 as a possible D gene (5 bases). The CDR3 spans 14 residues. V was trimmed by 6 bases and J by 1 base, leaving 12 bases between them. In nucleotides, the CDR3 is TGTGCCAGCAGCCTTGGTGGGGCGAACACTGAAGCTTTCTTT. It yields the protein CASSLGGANTEAFF.

This clonotype was found many times. The chain recombines TRBV6-5 with TRBJ2-6; D is undetermined. Germline V lookup: CDR1 MNHEY, CDR2 SVGAGI. Trimming pared 0 bases from V and 1 base from J, leaving 7 bases between. The CDR3 is 16 amino acids. The CDR3 coding sequence is TGTGCCAGCAGTTACTCGAGTGGGTCTGGGGCCAACGTCCTGACTTTC. It yields the protein CASSYSSGSGANVLTF.

This chain joins TRBV5-6 and TRBJ1-5; 8 positions agree with TRBD1. Germline assignment: CDR1 SGHDT and CDR2 YYEEEE. The CDR3 runs 19 residues. Trimming removed 3 bases from V and 3 bases from J; junction bases left unmatched: 17. CDR3 region: CASSSCGRYKGQANQPQHF. For the CDR3, the DNA is TGTGCCAGCAGCTCATGTGGGAGATACAAGGGACAGGCCAATCAGCCCCAGCATTTT.

This clonotype was detected many times. The chain joins TRBV6-5 to TRBJ2-3; maybe TRBD1 (6 bases). V was trimmed by 6 bases and J by 2 bases, leaving 18 bases between them. The germline V gene has CDR1 MNHEY and CDR2 SVGAGI. CDR3 size: 16 residues. Written as DNA, the CDR3 is TGTGCCAGCAGAAGAGGGGACATCAGCTTCACAGATACGCAGTATTTT. This codes for CASRRGDISFTDTQYF.

J is TRBJ2-3 and V is TRBV7-9; D is possibly TRBD1 (5 bases). CDR3 length equals 13 residues. Between the trimmed V and J ends, which lost 6 bases and 4 bases, there was a span of 11 bases. Germline V lookup: CDR1 SEHNR, CDR2 FQNEAQ (reference sequence). CDR3 in DNA: TGTGCCAGCAGACGTCTCAGGGCAGATACGCAGTATTTT. This gives the protein CASRRLRADTQYF.

This chain uses TRBV7-3 with TRBJ2-3, with TRBD1 matching 9 bases. The junction had 12 bases not matched to a gene; V was cut back by 5 bases and J by 6 bases. Looked up from germline, CDR1 is SGHTA and CDR2 is FQGTGA. This CDR3 spans 16 amino acids. The DNA of the CDR3 is TGTGCCAGCAGCCCTTACCGGACAGGGGCGCAGGATACGCAGTATTTT. Residues: CASSPYRTGAQDTQYF.

The chain joins TRBV30 to TRBJ1-6; perhaps TRBD1 as D (6 bases). Germline values: CDR1 GTSNPN, CDR2 SVGIG (reference sequence). CDR3 size: 13 residues. Deletions cut 3 bases from V and 10 bases from J, with 13 bases between. CDR3 coding DNA: TGTGCCTGGAGACAGGGAATAGAATCACCCCTCCACTTT. This translates into CAWRQGIESPLHF. Full variable domain (remainder filled in from reference TRBV30 and TRBJ1-6): SQTIHQWPATLVQPVGSPLSLECTVEGTSNPNLYWYRQAAGRGLQLLFYSVGIGQISSEVPQNLSASRPQDRQFILSSKKLLLSDSGFYLCAWRQGIESPLHFGNGTRLTVT.

This clonotype was counted only a few times. The chain combines TRBV10-3 with TRBJ2-3, with TRBD2 identical over 7 bases. V trimming: 8 bases; J trimming: 4 bases; junction bases outside the gene matches: 6. The CDR3 spans 13 residues. Germline V CDR1 and CDR2: ENHRY, SYGVKD. CDR3 sequence reads: CAIGREDSDTQYF. CDR3 coding DNA: TGTGCCATCGGACGGGAGGATTCAGATACGCAGTATTTT.

This clonotype has ten or more counts. This rearrangement joins TRBV20-1 to TRBJ2-7; TRBD2 might be the D (7 bases). Trimming shortened V by 5 bases and J by 1 base, and 24 bases separated the two germline ends. Per germline, CDR1 DFQATT and CDR2 SNEGSKA (reference sequence). This CDR3 has 17 amino acids. The CDR3 loop is CSAEGSAGAGDSYEQYF. CDR3 DNA sequence: TGCAGTGCTGAAGGGTCCGCGGGGGCAGGGGATTCCTACGAGCAGTACTTC.

In this sample, this clonotype turned up many times. The chain couples TRBV12-3 or TRBV12-4 to TRBJ1-1; possible D gene TRBD1, 5 bases. The CDR3 runs 11 residues. Trimming removed 5 bases from V and 5 bases from J, with 6 bases in between. CDR3 amino acids: CASSGGTEAFF. The CDR3 DNA sequence: TGTGCCAGCAGTGGGGGAACTGAAGCTTTCTTT.

The chain carries TRBV20-1 and TRBJ2-1; TRBD2 matches at 8 bases. With V trimmed by 6 bases and J by 10 bases, 8 bases remained unmatched. The CDR3 runs 12 residues. Germline CDR1 is DFQATT and CDR2 is SNEGSKA (reference sequence). The CDR3 coding sequence is TGCAGTGCCATCCCGCGGGGGGACGAGCAGTTCTTC. Its protein product is CSAIPRGDEQFF.

The table lists this clonotype with many counts. CDR3 in amino acids: CASSLAGTGGNEQFF. The CDR3 region has the DNA TGCGCCAGCAGCTTAGCCGGGACAGGGGGCAATGAGCAGTTCTTC. The chain uses TRBV5-1 and TRBJ2-1; 11 nucleotides align to TRBD1. The CDR3 has 15 residues. Germline CDR1 SGHRS, CDR2 YFSETQ. V was pared by 2 bases and J by 6 bases, with 4 bases of the junction left unmatched.

The V call is TRBV6-4, the J call TRBJ2-1, with 8 bases identical to TRBD1. The CDR3 sequence is 15 residues long. V was clipped by 3 bases and J by 6 bases; unmatched bases: 7. Germline assignment: CDR1 MRHNA and CDR2 SNTAGT. The CDR3, as DNA: TGTGCCAGCAGTGAGTCGACAGGGGCCCTCAATGAGCAGTTCTTC. Translation gives CASSESTGALNEQFF.

This chain links TRBV6-2 or TRBV6-3 with TRBJ2-7; 11 bases fit TRBD2. Germline loops: CDR1 MNHEY, CDR2 SVGEGT. J gave up 2 bases and V 5 bases, and 5 bases lay outside the gene matches. This CDR3 contains 15 residues. In nucleotides, the CDR3 is TGTGCCAGCAGTCGTAGCGGGGGGGCCACCTACGAGCAGTACTTC. Protein: CASSRSGGATYEQYF.

This clonotype has more than one count but fewer than ten. The chain recombines TRBV7-9 with TRBJ2-1, with TRBD2 identical over 8 bases. Germline CDR1 is SEHNR and CDR2 is FQNEAQ (reference sequence). V trimming: 5 bases; J trimming: 4 bases; junction bases outside the gene matches: 10. This CDR3 comprises 16 residues. The CDR3 region has the DNA TGTGCCAGCAGCATAAGCAGCGGGAGAGGGTACAATGAGCAGTTCTTC. Translated: CASSISSGRGYNEQFF. Together with reference TRBV7-9 and TRBJ2-1, the CDR3 gives the full variable domain: DTGVSQNPRHKITKRGQNVTFRCDPISEHNRLYWYRQTLGQGPEFLTYFQNEAQLEKSRLLSDRFSAERPKGSFSTLEIQRTEQGDSAMYLCASSISSGRGYNEQFFGPGTRLTVL.

This clonotype occurred many times. The rearrangement uses TRBV6-2 or TRBV6-3 and TRBJ2-7, with D maybe TRBD2 (5 bases). The CDR3 has 12 amino acids. Germline CDR1 and CDR2: MNHEY and SVGEGT. With 4 bases removed from V and 5 bases from J, the gap between germline ends came to 9 bases. The CDR3 DNA reads as TGTGCCAGCAGTTGGGAGTTCCACGAGCAGTACTTC. Residues: CASSWEFHEQYF.

In its sample, this clonotype was seen a few times. The chain links TRBV12-3 or TRBV12-4 to TRBJ2-1, with a tentative D call TRBD2 (6 bases). Trimming removed 5 bases at V and 0 bases at J, with 14 bases between. CDR3 length equals 16 residues. The CDR3 is CASSLEAGSSYNEQFF. The CDR3, as DNA: TGTGCCAGCAGTCTGGAAGCGGGTAGCTCCTACAATGAGCAGTTCTTC.

This clonotype was seen a few times. The chain joins TRBV6-5 to TRBJ2-7, with 9 bases that match TRBD1. The J segment lost 6 bases and the V segment lost 8 bases, leaving 5 bases of the junction unmatched. Germline CDR1 is MNHEY and CDR2 is SVGAGI. The CDR3 has 12 residues. The chain's CDR3 is CASGTGLSEQYF. The CDR3 coding sequence is TGTGCCAGCGGGACAGGGCTTAGCGAGCAGTACTTC.

In its sample, this clonotype was seen a few times. V is TRBV5-1 and J is TRBJ2-5; tentatively, D is TRBD1 (6 bases). This CDR3 is 12 amino acids long. Germline lookup yields CDR1 SGHRS and CDR2 YFSETQ. V gave up 1 base and J gave up 10 bases, with 11 bases separating them. The CDR3 DNA reads as TGCGCCAGCAGCTTGAACAGGGCTGACCAGTACTTC. Translated: CASSLNRADQYF.